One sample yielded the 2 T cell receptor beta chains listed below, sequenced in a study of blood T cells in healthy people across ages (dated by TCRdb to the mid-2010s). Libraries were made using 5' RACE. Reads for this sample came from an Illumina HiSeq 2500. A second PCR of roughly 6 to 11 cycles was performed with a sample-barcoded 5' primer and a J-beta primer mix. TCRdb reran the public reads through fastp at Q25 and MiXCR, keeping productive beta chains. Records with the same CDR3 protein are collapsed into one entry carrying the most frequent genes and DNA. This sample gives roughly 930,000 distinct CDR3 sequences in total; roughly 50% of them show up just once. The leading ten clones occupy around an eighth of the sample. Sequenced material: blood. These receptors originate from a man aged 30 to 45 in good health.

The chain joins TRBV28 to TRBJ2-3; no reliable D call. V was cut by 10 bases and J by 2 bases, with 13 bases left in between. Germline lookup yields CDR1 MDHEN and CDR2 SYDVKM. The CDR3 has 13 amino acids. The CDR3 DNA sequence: TGTGCCACAGAGATTGGGAACACAGATACGCAGTATTTT. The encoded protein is CATEIGNTDTQYF.

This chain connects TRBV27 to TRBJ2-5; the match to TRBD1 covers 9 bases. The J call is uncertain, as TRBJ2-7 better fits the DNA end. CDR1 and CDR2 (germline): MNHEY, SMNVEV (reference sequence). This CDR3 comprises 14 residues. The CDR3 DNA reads TGTGCCAGCAAAGACAGGGGGGACTATTACGAGCAGTACTTC. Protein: CASKDRGDYYEQYF.